This T cell receptor (beta chain) is drawn from a study of blood T cell repertoires in COVID-19. Study-level background: Samples taken during acute and convalescent COVID-19 were collected in the United States, Italy and Spain. T cells, B-cell-depleted T cells, or PBMCs supplied cDNA or gDNA.

Unmatched junction bases numbered 5, after V lost 6 bases and J lost 8 bases. The CDR3 spans 11 residues. Germline lookup yields CDR1 DFQATT and CDR2 SNEGSKA (reference sequence). Authors' data handling: Estimation of nucleated cell counts was performed using reference gene primer amplification. Profiled with immunoSEQ multiplex PCR; TCRdb holds only in-frame clones, not every one. V, J and clone size are taken as reported in that table, and D and trimming were inferred from the DNA itself. The sample shows 200,000 to 250,000 clones, more than 85% of them seen only once. Sequencing used peripheral blood. This receptor was obtained from a man in his forties with active or convalescent COVID-19. V usage is TRBV20-1 and J usage is TRBJ1-1, with 8 positions matching TRBD1. The CDR3 reads CSAEDRVEAFF. For the CDR3, the DNA is TGCAGTGCGGAGGACAGGGTCGAAGCTTTCTTT.